The 18 T cell receptor beta chains in this list originate from one sample, sequenced in a study of blood T cell repertoires in COVID-19. The protocol was immunoSEQ multiplex PCR, while the TCRdb copy is restricted to in-frame clones and leaves out a portion. The sample yields approximately 300,000 clones, approximately 92% seen once. The sequencing input was peripheral blood. The source is a woman aged 25-40 years with COVID-19, enrolled during active disease.

The CDR3 nucleotides are TGTGCCAGCAGCCCCAGCGCCGGGGAGCTGTTTTTT. As protein: CASSPSAGELFF. The chain couples TRBV3-1 (or the pseudogene TRBV3-2) to TRBJ2-2; no definite D call. Trimming shortened V by 4 bases and J by 6 bases, and 6 bases separated the two germline ends. The CDR3 has 12 amino acids. The germline V gene encodes CDR1 LGHDT and CDR2 YNNKEL (reference sequence).

The chain uses TRBV5-6 and TRBJ2-3, with D maybe TRBD2 (6 bases). Trimming pared 4 bases from V and 11 bases from J, leaving 20 bases between. The germline V gene encodes CDR1 SGHDT and CDR2 YYEEEE. This CDR3 spans 14 amino acids. The CDR3 loop is CASSPIGAGLKQYF. The CDR3 nucleotides are TGTGCCAGCAGCCCAATCGGGGCGGGACTGAAGCAGTATTTT.

The chain combines TRBV6-5 with TRBJ1-2, with TRBD1 as a possible D gene (6 bases). V shed 5 bases and J shed 2 bases, with 15 bases lying between them. CDR3 length equals 15 residues. Germline CDR1 is MNHEY and CDR2 is SVGAGI. The CDR3 here is CASSPHGQQNYGYTF. CDR3 coding DNA: TGTGCCAGCAGTCCCCACGGACAGCAAAACTATGGCTACACCTTC.

The gene calls are TRBV5-1 and TRBJ2-5; 8 positions match TRBD1. The ends lost 2 bases at V and 7 bases at J; junction bases unmatched: 16. The CDR3 length is 17 residues. The germline gives CDR1 SGHRS, CDR2 YFSETQ. The chain's CDR3 is CASSFSVTGDPLGTQYF. DNA of the CDR3: TGCGCCAGCAGCTTCTCGGTGACAGGGGACCCGTTGGGGACCCAGTACTTC.

This chain joins TRBV5-4 and TRBJ2-7, with D possibly matching TRBD1 (6 bases). The ends were cut back, 4 bases at V and 4 bases at J, with 9 bases in the middle. The CDR3 has 12 residues. Germline assignment: CDR1 SGHNT and CDR2 YYREEE (reference sequence). This CDR3 is CASSTGTYEQYF. CDR3 DNA: TGTGCCAGCAGCACCGGGACATACGAGCAGTACTTC.

This chain uses TRBV27 with TRBJ2-4; possibly TRBD2 for D (6 bases). The CDR3 consists of 14 residues. Trimming left V 6 bases short and J 7 bases short, with 16 bases between. Germline V gene sequence: CDR1 MNHEY, CDR2 SMNVEV (reference sequence). CDR3 loop: CASRLEGSGNIQYF. In DNA form, the CDR3 reads TGTGCCAGCAGACTGGAGGGCTCTGGGAACATTCAGTACTTC.

The rearrangement links TRBV6-6 to TRBJ1-3; no clear D gene. V was pared by 3 bases and J by 4 bases, with 13 bases between. Germline CDR1 MNHNY, CDR2 SVGAGI (reference sequence). This CDR3 is built from 15 residues. Here the CDR3 reads CASSYSERRGNTIYF. As DNA, the CDR3 is TGTGCCAGCAGTTATTCCGAGAGGAGGGGAAACACCATATATTTT.

The sample holds one count of this clone. This chain joins TRBV18 and TRBJ2-1, with D hard to call. V was cut by 2 bases and J by 2 bases, with 10 bases left in between. In germline, CDR1 is KGHSH, CDR2 LQKENI. The CDR3 contains 15 residues. The CDR3 region is CASSPSRRAYNEQFF. Here the CDR3 DNA reads TGTGCCAGCTCACCATCCCGGAGAGCCTACAATGAGCAGTTCTTC.

The V and J genes are TRBV7-2 and TRBJ2-1, with 10 bases that match TRBD2. The CDR3 consists of 15 residues. The V gene end was trimmed by 2 bases and the J gene end by 6 bases; junction bases not matched to a gene: 4. Per germline, CDR1 SGHTA and CDR2 FQGNSA. Here the CDR3 DNA reads TGTGCCAGCAGCTTATCCCCTAGCGGGAGCAATGAGCAGTTCTTC. It encodes CASSLSPSGSNEQFF.

Only a few counts were recorded for this clone. J is TRBJ2-1 and V is TRBV9; 10 nucleotides line up with TRBD2. Trimming removed 0 bases from V and 6 bases from J; junction bases left unmatched: 6. Per the germline V gene, CDR1 is SGDLS and CDR2 is YYNGEE. This CDR3 contains 16 residues. The CDR3 region has the DNA TGTGCCAGCAGCGTAGGGACTAGCGGATATGGCAATGAGCAGTTCTTC. Translated: CASSVGTSGYGNEQFF.

This clone was seen a handful of times. V usage is TRBV4-1 and J usage is TRBJ2-7, with 7 bases lining up with TRBD1. The V gene end was trimmed by 4 bases and the J gene end by 0 bases; junction bases not matched to a gene: 3. This CDR3 has 14 amino acids. CDR1 is MGHRA, CDR2 YSYEKL, per germline. The CDR3: CASSLGQDSYEQYF. The CDR3 nucleotides read TGCGCCAGCAGCCTAGGACAGGACTCCTACGAGCAGTACTTC.

This clone appeared a few times. This chain uses TRBV6-1 with TRBJ2-3; D gene ambiguous. Germline values: CDR1 MNHNS, CDR2 SASEGT. V was trimmed by 0 bases and J by 6 bases, leaving 7 bases between them. The CDR3 length is 13 residues. CDR3 loop: CASSEAWLDTQYF. CDR3 nucleotides: TGTGCCAGCAGTGAAGCCTGGCTTGATACGCAGTATTTT.

This clone was recorded a few times. This chain uses TRBV29-1 with TRBJ1-1; the D is unclear. CDR1 SQVTM and CDR2 ANQGSEA come from the germline V gene. The CDR3 totals 13 residues. Trimming shortened V by 7 bases and J by 3 bases, and 15 bases separated the two germline ends. This chain's CDR3 is CSGIVQGDTEAFF. DNA of the CDR3: TGCAGCGGGATCGTCCAAGGAGACACTGAAGCTTTCTTT.

The chain employs TRBV3-1 (or the pseudogene TRBV3-2) and TRBJ2-1, with TRBD1 identical over 7 bases. The germline CDR1 and CDR2 sequences are LGHDT and YNNKEL (reference sequence). The trim removed 0 bases at V and 8 bases at J, leaving 10 bases unmatched. This CDR3 has 16 residues. CDR3 coding DNA: TGTGCCAGCAGCCAAGATGATCGACAGGGCATCTATGAGCAGTTCTTC. It specifies CASSQDDRQGIYEQFF.

This rearrangement joins TRBV11-2 to TRBJ2-7, with 8 nucleotides matching TRBD1. Losses at the gene ends were 5 bases for V and 4 bases for J; bases not matched to a gene: 4. The germline CDR1 and CDR2 sequences are SGHAT and FQNNGV. The CDR3 spans 13 residues. This chain's CDR3 is CASSPTGGYEQYF. The CDR3 DNA reads as TGTGCCAGCAGCCCTACAGGGGGTTACGAGCAGTACTTC.

The rearrangement links TRBV28 to TRBJ1-6; 8 bases match TRBD1. The CDR3 contains 16 residues. Germline CDR1 reads MDHEN; CDR2 reads SYDVKM. J gave up 7 bases and V 6 bases, and 11 bases lay outside the gene matches. CDR3 DNA: TGTGCCAGCAGGCCAGCAGGGGGCTACCCGAATTCACCCCTCCACTTT. This sequence encodes CASRPAGGYPNSPLHF.

This chain joins TRBV27 and TRBJ2-3; D ambiguous. V was trimmed by 6 bases and J by 0 bases, leaving 4 bases between them. The CDR3 is 12 residues long. Germline CDR1 reads MNHEY; CDR2 reads SMNVEV (reference sequence). The CDR3 coding sequence is TGTGCCAGCAGATCTAGCACAGATACGCAGTATTTT. Translating it yields CASRSSTDTQYF.

V is TRBV24-1 and J is TRBJ2-1; 9 nucleotides align to TRBD2. CDR3 size: 17 residues. Germline lookup yields CDR1 KGHDR and CDR2 SFDVKD. V lost 3 bases, J lost 1 base, and 6 bases stayed unmatched. The CDR3 reads CATSDPNSGGSYNEQFF. Written as DNA, the CDR3 is TGTGCCACCAGTGATCCGAATAGCGGGGGTTCCTACAATGAGCAGTTCTTC.